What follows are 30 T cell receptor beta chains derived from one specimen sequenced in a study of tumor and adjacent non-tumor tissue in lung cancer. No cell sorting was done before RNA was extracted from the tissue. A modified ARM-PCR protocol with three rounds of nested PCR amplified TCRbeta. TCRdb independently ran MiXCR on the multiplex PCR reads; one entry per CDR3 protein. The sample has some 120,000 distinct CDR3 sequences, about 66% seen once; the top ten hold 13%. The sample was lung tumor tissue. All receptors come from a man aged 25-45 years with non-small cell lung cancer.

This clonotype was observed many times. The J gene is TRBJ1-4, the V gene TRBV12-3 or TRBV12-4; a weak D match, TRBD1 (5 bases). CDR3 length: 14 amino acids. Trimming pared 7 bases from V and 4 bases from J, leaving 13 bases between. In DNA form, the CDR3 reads TGTGCCAGCACCAAAGCGGGGCATAATGAAAAACTGTTTTTT. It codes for CASTKAGHNEKLFF.

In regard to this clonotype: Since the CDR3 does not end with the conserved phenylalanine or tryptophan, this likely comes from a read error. CDR3 nucleotide sequence: TGTGCCAGCAGCTTAGGGGGGGTCACTGATGCTTTCGTT. Translating it yields CASSLGGVTDAFV. This chain connects TRBV11-2 to TRBJ1-1, with a possible D match to TRBD1 (5 bases). The CDR3 sequence is 13 residues long. The germline V gene encodes CDR1 SGHAT and CDR2 FQNNGV.

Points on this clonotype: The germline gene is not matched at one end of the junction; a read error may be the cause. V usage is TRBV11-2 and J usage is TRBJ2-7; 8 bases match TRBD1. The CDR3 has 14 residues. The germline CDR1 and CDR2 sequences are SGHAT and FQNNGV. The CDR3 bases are TGTGCTAGCAGCGTCAACAGGGGGTCCTACGAGCAGTACTTC. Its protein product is CASSVNRGSYEQYF.

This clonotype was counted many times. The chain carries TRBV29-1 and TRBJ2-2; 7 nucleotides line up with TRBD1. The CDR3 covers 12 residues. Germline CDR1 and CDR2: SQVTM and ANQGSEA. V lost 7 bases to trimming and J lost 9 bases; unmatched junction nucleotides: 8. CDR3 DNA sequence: TGCAGCGCCGGAGACAGGGCCCGGGAGCTGTTTTTT. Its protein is CSAGDRARELFF.

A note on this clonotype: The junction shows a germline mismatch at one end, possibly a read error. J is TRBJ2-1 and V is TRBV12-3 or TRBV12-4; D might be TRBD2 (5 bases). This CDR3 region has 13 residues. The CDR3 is CASSPLTAGDILF. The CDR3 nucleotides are TGTGCCAGCAGTCCCTTGACCGCCGGGGATATTCTCTTC.

DNA for the CDR3: TGTGCCAGCAGCCTACAGAGCTCCTATGGCTACACCTTC. The encoded protein is CASSLQSSYGYTF. The chain joins TRBV6-5 to TRBJ1-2; D unresolved. Germline V gene sequence: CDR1 MNHEY, CDR2 SVGAGI. This CDR3 is 13 amino acids long. The V end lost 6 bases, the J end lost 4 bases, and 12 bases lay between the germline ends.

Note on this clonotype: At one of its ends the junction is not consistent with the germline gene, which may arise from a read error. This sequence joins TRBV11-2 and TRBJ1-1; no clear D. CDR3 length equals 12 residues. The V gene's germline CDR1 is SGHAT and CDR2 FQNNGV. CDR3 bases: TGTGCCAACAGCTTAGCGTACACTGAAGCTCTCTTT. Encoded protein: CANSLAYTEALF.

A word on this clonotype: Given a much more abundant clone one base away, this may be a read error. CDR3 sequence (DNA): TGTGCCAGCAGTTACTCGAGCCGGGGCCGGGACTATGGCTACACCTTC. It yields the protein CASSYSSRGRDYGYTF. The genes are TRBV6-2 or TRBV6-3 and TRBJ1-2; maybe TRBD1 (5 bases). This CDR3 spans 16 amino acids. The V end was cut by 0 bases, the J end by 3 bases, with 14 bases between. Germline V gene lookup returns CDR1 MNHEY and CDR2 SVGEGT.

The CDR3 is CSVRVGADTQYF. As DNA, the CDR3 is TGCAGTGTCCGGGTGGGGGCTGATACGCAGTATTTT. The chain carries TRBV20-1 and TRBJ2-3, with TRBD1 as a possible D gene (6 bases). The germline V gene has CDR1 DFQATT and CDR2 SNEGSKA (reference sequence). The CDR3 is 12 amino acids. Trimming took 7 bases from V and 6 from J, leaving 14 bases between them.

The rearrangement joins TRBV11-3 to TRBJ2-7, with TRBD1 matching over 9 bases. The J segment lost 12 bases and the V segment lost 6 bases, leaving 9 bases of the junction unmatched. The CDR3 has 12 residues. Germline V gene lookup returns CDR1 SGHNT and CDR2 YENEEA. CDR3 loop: CASRGTGYEWYF. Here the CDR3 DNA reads TGTGCCAGCAGGGGGACAGGGTACGAGTGGTACTTC.

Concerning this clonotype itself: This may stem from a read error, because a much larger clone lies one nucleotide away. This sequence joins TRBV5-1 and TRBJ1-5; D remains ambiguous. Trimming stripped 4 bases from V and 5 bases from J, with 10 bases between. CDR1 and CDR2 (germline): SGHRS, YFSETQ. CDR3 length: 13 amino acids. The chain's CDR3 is CASSLDGDQPQHF. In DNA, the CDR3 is TGCGCCAGCAGCCTGGACGGAGATCAGCCCCAGCATTTT. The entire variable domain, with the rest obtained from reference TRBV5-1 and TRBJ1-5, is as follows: KAGVTQTPRYLIKTRGQQVTLSCSPISGHRSVSWYQQTPGQGLQFLFEYFSETQRNKGNFPGRFSGRQFSNSRSEMNVSTLELGDSALYLCASSLDGDQPQHFGDGTRLSIL.

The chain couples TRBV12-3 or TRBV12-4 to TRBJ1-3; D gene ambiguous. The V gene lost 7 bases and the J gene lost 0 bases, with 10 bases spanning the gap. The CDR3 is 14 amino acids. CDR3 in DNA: TGTGCCAGCACCCCCCGTAGCTCTGGAAACACCATATATTTT. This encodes CASTPRSSGNTIYF.

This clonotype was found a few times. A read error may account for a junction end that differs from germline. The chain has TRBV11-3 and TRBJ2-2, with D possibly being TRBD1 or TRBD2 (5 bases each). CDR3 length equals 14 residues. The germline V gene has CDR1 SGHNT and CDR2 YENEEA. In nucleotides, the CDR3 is TGTGCCAACAGCCCTCGGGGCCTCACCGGGGTGCTGTTTTTT. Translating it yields CANSPRGLTGVLFF.

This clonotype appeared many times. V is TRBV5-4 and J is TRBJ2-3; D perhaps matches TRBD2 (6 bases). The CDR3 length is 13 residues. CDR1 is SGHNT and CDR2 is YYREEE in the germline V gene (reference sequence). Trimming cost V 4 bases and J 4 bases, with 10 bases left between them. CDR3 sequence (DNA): TGTGCCAGCAGCCCCCGGAGGGCAGATACGCAGTATTTT. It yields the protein CASSPRRADTQYF.

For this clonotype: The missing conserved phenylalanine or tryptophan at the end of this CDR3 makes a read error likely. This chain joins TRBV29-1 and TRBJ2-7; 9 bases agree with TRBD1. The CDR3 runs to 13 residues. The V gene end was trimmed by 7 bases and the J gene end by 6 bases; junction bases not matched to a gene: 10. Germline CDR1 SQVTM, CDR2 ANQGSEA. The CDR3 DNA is TGCAGCGCTGGACAGGGGACCGGGGGCGAGCAGTACTTG. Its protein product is CSAGQGTGGEQYL.

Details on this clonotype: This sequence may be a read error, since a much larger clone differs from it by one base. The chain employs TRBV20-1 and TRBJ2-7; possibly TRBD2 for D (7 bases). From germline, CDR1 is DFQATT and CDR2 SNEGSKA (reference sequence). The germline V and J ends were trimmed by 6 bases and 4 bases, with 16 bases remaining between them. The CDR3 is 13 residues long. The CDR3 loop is CSANPRGQYEQYF. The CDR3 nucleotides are TGCAGTGCCAATCCGCGGGGGCAATACGAGCAGTACTTC.

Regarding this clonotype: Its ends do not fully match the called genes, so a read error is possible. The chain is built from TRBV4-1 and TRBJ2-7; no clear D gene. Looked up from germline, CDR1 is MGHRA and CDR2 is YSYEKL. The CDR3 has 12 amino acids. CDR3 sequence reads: CASNQDFAERYF. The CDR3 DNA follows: TGCGCCAGTAACCAAGATTTTGCCGAGCGGTACTTC.

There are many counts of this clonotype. The CDR3 coding sequence is TGTGCCAGCAGGGCAACGGGGGAGGGCGGATCACCCCTCCACTTT. As protein: CASRATGEGGSPLHF. The chain uses TRBV6-6 and TRBJ1-6, with D maybe TRBD1 (5 bases). Germline values: CDR1 MNHNY, CDR2 SVGAGI (reference sequence). The CDR3 sequence is 15 residues long. The V end was cut by 6 bases, the J end by 10 bases, with 19 bases between.

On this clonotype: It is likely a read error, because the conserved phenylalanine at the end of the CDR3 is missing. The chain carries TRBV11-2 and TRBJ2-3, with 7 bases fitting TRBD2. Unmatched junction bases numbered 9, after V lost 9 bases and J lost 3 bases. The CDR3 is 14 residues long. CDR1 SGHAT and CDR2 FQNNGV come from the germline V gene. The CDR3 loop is CASTPPGGTDTQYY. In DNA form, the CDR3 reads TGTGCCAGTACCCCCCCGGGAGGAACAGATACGCAGTATTAT.

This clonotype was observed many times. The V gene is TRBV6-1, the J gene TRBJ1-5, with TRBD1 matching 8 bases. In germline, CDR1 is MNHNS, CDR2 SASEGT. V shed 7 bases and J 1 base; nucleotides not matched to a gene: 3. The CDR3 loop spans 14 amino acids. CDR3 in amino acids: CASTRTGSNQPQHF. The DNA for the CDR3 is TGTGCCAGCACCCGGACAGGGAGCAATCAGCCCCAGCATTTT.

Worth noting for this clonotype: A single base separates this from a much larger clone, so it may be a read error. CDR3 residues: CNARSAGGVNEQFF. CDR3 DNA sequence: TGCAATGCTAGGTCAGCGGGGGGGGTCAATGAGCAGTTCTTC. The V call is TRBV20-1, the J call TRBJ2-1; 10 positions agree with TRBD2. CDR3 length equals 14 residues. Per the germline V gene, CDR1 is DFQATT and CDR2 is SNEGSKA (reference sequence).

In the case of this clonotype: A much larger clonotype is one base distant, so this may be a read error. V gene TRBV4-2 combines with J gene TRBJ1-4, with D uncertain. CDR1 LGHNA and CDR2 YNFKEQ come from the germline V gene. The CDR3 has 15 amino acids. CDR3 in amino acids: CASSQAWGTNGKLFF. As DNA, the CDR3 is TGTGCCAGCAGCCAAGCCTGGGGAACTAATGGAAAACTGTTTTTT.

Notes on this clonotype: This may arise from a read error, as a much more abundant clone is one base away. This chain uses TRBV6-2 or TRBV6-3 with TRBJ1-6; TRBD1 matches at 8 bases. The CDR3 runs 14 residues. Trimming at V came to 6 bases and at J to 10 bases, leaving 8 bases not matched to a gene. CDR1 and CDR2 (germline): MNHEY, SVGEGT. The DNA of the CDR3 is TGTGCCAGCAGGGGACAGGAGAAAGGCTCACCCCTCCACTTT. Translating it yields CASRGQEKGSPLHF.

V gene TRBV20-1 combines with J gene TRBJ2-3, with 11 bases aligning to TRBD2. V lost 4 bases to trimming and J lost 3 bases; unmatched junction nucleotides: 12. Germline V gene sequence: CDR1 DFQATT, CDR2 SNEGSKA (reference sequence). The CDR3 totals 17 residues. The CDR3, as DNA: TGCAGTGCTATAGATGGAACTAGCGGGAGAGAGACAGATACGCAGTATTTT. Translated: CSAIDGTSGRETDTQYF.

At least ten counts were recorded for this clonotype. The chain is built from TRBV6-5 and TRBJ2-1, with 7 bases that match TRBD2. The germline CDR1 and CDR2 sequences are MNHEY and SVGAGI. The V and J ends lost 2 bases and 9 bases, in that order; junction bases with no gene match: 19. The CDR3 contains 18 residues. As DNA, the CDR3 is TGTGCCAGCAGTTACCTCCCACCCGGCACTAGCGCCAAAGGTGAGCAGTTCTTC. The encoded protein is CASSYLPPGTSAKGEQFF.

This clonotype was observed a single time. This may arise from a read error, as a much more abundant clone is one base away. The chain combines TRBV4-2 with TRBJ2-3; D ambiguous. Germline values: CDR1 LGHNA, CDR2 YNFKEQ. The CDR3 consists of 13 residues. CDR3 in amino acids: CANSQDSIGTQYF. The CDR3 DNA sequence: TGTGCCAACAGCCAAGACTCAATCGGTACGCAGTATTTT.

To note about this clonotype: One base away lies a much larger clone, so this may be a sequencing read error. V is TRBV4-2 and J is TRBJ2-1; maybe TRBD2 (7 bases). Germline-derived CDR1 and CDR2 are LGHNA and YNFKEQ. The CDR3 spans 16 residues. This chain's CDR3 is CASKLGGASSYNEHFF. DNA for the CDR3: TGTGCCAGCAAGCTGGGGGGGGCAAGCTCCTACAATGAGCATTTCTTC.

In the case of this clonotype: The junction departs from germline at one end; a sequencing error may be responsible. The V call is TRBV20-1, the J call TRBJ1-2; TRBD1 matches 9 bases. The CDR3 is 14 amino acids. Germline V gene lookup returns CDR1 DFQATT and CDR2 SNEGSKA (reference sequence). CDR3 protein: CSVRQTGGRDGYTF. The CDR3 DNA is TGCAGTGTTAGACAGACAGGGGGAAGGGATGGCTACACCTTC.

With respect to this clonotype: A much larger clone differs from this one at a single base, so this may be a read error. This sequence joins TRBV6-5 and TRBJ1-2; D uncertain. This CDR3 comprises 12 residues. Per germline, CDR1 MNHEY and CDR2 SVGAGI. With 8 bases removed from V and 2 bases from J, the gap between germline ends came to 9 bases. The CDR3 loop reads CASQKDNYGYTF. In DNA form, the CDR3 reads TGTGCCAGCCAGAAGGACAACTATGGCTACACCTTC.

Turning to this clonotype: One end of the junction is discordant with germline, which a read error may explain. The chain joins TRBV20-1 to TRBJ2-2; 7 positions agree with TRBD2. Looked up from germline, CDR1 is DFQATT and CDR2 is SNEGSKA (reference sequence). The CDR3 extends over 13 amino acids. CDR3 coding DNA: TGCAGAGCTAGCGGTCAGTCGACCGGGGAGCCGTTTTTT. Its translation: CRASGQSTGEPFF.